The rows below give T cell receptor beta chains drawn from one sample of a study of T cell repertoires in cytomegalovirus infection. From the reads, TCRdb called clonotypes with MiXCR, one entry per CDR3 protein. The profile shows 400,000 or so distinct CDR3 sequences, around 32% of them singletons. Sequencing was carried out using PBMCs. These receptors came from a human donor in good health (CMV status not recorded). Some clones in this sample may be carry-over from other donors' samples. Both conserved end residues are part of each CDR3. A D gene is named only where the DNA matches it firmly. Clone size is given for some rows only: seen once, a few or many times, or a class if the clone is expanded.

CDR3aa | CDR3nt | abundance | v_gene | d_gene | j_gene | len
CASSLGYSRTGPYGYTF | TGTGCCAGCAGCTTAGGATACAGCCGGACAGGACCCTATGGCTACACCTTC | many | TRBV11-1 | TRBD1 | TRBJ1-2 | 17
CASSLNWQSSYEQYF | TGCGCCAGCAGCTTGAATTGGCAGAGCTCCTACGAGCAGTACTTC | once | TRBV5-1 | NA | TRBJ2-7 | 15
CASSEASVRIPNSPLHF | TGTGCCAGCAGTGAAGCATCAGTGCGTATACCTAATTCACCCCTCCACTTT | NA | TRBV6-1 | NA | TRBJ1-6 | 17
CASRRQGSLYEQYF | TGTGCCAGCAGACGACAGGGATCTCTTTACGAGCAGTACTTC | few | TRBV6-5 | TRBD1 | TRBJ2-7 | 14
CASSRGGLTEAFF | TGTGCCAGCAGCCGGGGAGGGTTAACTGAAGCTTTCTTT | NA | TRBV5-6 | NA | TRBJ1-1 | 13
CSVVSGSTEAFF | TGCAGCGTTGTATCAGGGAGCACTGAAGCTTTCTTT | many | TRBV29-1 | NA | TRBJ1-1 | 12
CASSFKPGLAVGELFF | TGTGCCAGCAGCTTTAAACCTGGACTAGCGGTCGGGGAGCTGTTTTTT | NA | TRBV5-4 | TRBD2 | TRBJ2-2 | 16
CASSLGPIPQETQYF | TGTGCCAGCAGTTTGGGGCCAATACCCCAAGAGACCCAGTACTTC | few | TRBV28 | NA | TRBJ2-5 | 15
CASSEERLRAEKLFF | TGTGCCAGCAGTGAAGAAAGGCTACGGGCTGAAAAACTGTTTTTT | NA | TRBV2 | NA | TRBJ1-4 | 15
CASTLQGSDTQYF | TGTGCCAGCACCTTACAGGGGTCAGATACGCAGTATTTT | NA | TRBV7-2 | TRBD1 | TRBJ2-3 | 13
CASSLKRDRDNSPLHF | TGTGCCAGCTCACTGAAAAGGGACAGGGACAATTCACCCCTCCACTTT | NA | TRBV18 | TRBD1 | TRBJ1-6 | 16
CSVEVGPILQETQYF | TGCAGCGTTGAGGTTGGTCCGATCCTGCAAGAGACCCAGTACTTC | NA | TRBV29-1 | NA | TRBJ2-5 | 15
CASREGGSTDTQYF | TGTGCCAGTCGAGAAGGGGGTAGCACAGATACGCAGTATTTT | many | TRBV6-4 | NA | TRBJ2-3 | 14
CASSLWQKQETQYF | TGTGCCAGCAGCTTGTGGCAGAAGCAAGAGACCCAGTACTTC | many | TRBV5-8 | NA | TRBJ2-5 | 14
CATSLGVRGTGELFF | TGTGCCACCAGTCTGGGGGTCCGGGGGACCGGGGAGCTGTTTTTT | NA | TRBV19 | NA | TRBJ2-2 | 15
CASSLDSGGLQETQYF | TGTGCCAGCAGCTTAGATAGCGGGGGCCTGCAAGAGACCCAGTACTTC | many | TRBV7-6 | TRBD2 | TRBJ2-5 | 16
CASSSQGGLTTGELFF | TGTGCCAGCAGTTCCCAGGGGGGACTGACCACCGGGGAGCTGTTTTTT | many | TRBV7-6 | NA | TRBJ2-2 | 16
CASSPLGGAGADRETQYF | TGTGCCAGCAGCCCCCTAGGTGGGGCCGGGGCGGATCGAGAGACCCAGTACTTC | many | TRBV7-6 | NA | TRBJ2-5 | 18
CASSALSQAGSYEQYF | TGTGCCAGTAGTGCCTTATCACAGGCTGGGTCCTACGAGCAGTACTTC | few | TRBV19 | NA | TRBJ2-7 | 16
CASRDRGMNTEAFF | TGTGCCAGCAGGGACAGGGGCATGAACACTGAAGCTTTCTTT | NA | TRBV5-8 | TRBD1 | TRBJ1-1 | 14
CATSDQTGTSGGASSYNEQFF | TGTGCCACCAGTGACCAGACCGGGACTAGCGGGGGAGCCAGCTCCTACAATGAGCAGTTCTTC | NA | TRBV24-1 | TRBD2 | TRBJ2-1 | 21
CASSFWTGESGAFF | TGCGCCAGCAGCTTTTGGACAGGGGAATCTGGAGCTTTCTTT | many | TRBV5-1 | TRBD1 | TRBJ1-1 | 14
CASSQDRTGGNTIYF | TGCGCCAGCAGCCAAGACCGGACGGGGGGAAACACCATATATTTT | few | TRBV4-1 | NA | TRBJ1-3 | 15
CASSSGLLGAHNEQFF | TGTGCCAGCAGTTCCGGGCTGCTGGGTGCCCACAATGAGCAGTTCTTC | few | TRBV27 | NA | TRBJ2-1 | 16
CASSIGPINTEAFF | TGTGCCAGTAGTATCGGGCCGATCAACACTGAAGCTTTCTTT | few | TRBV19 | NA | TRBJ1-1 | 14
CASSLARTYRNYGYTF | TGTGCCAGCAGCCTCGCTCGGACATACCGCAACTATGGCTACACCTTC | NA | TRBV3-1 | NA | TRBJ1-2 | 16
CASSYRETKYF | TGTGCCAGCAGTTACCGAGAGACCAAGTACTTC | NA | TRBV6-6 | NA | TRBJ2-5 | 11
CASRRVGEQFF | TGTGCCAGCAGGCGGGTCGGTGAGCAGTTCTTC | NA | TRBV12-3/TRBV12-4 | NA | TRBJ2-1 | 11
CASTPTGMSNQPQHF | TGTGCCAGCACCCCTACAGGGATGAGCAATCAGCCCCAGCATTTT | NA | TRBV6-2/TRBV6-3 | NA | TRBJ1-5 | 15
CASSPRILASDEQFF | TGTGCCAGCAGTCCTCGGATACTAGCATCGGATGAGCAGTTCTTC | NA | TRBV2 | NA | TRBJ2-1 | 15
CASSAQGGDIQYF | TGCGCCAGCAGTGCCCAGGGGGGGGACATTCAGTACTTC | NA | TRBV10-2 | NA | TRBJ2-4 | 13
CASRQERALDTISF | TGCGCCAGCAGACAAGAACGGGCCCTCGACACCATATCTTTC | NA | TRBV4-1 | NA | TRBJ1-3 | 14
CASSLDNSNTGELFF | TGTGCCAGCAGCTTAGACAATTCGAACACCGGGGAGCTGTTTTTT | many | TRBV7-2 | NA | TRBJ2-2 | 15
CASSSTHTDTQYF | TGCGCCAGCAGCTCTACCCACACAGATACGCAGTATTTT | few | TRBV4-3 | NA | TRBJ2-3 | 13
CASSWTTGVLNQPQHF | TGTGCCAGCAGTTGGACGACAGGAGTCCTCAATCAGCCCCAGCATTTT | NA | TRBV28 | NA | TRBJ1-5 | 16
CASSPMVQGDYGYTF | TGTGCCAGCTCACCAATGGTACAGGGGGACTATGGCTACACCTTC | few | TRBV18 | TRBD1 | TRBJ1-2 | 15
CASSLAAPETQYF | TGTGCCAGCAGCTTAGCAGCTCCGGAGACCCAGTACTTC | few | TRBV7-2 | NA | TRBJ2-5 | 13
CASSLSSGGRTDTQYF | TGTGCCAGCAGCTTATCTAGCGGGGGCCGGACAGATACGCAGTATTTT | many | TRBV7-3 | TRBD2 | TRBJ2-3 | 16
CASSGSLNEQYF | TGTGCCAGCAGCGGGTCCTTGAACGAGCAGTACTTC | few | TRBV5-6 | NA | TRBJ2-7 | 12
CASSPPESTDTQYF | TGTGCCAGCTCACCACCCGAGAGCACAGATACGCAGTATTTT | NA | TRBV18 | NA | TRBJ2-3 | 14
CASSKTGTGYGEQYF | TGTGCCAGCAGCAAAACCGGGACAGGGTATGGCGAGCAGTACTTC | many | TRBV7-9 | TRBD1 | TRBJ2-7 | 15
CASSFLDRANTGELFF | TGTGCCAGCAGCTTCCTAGACAGGGCGAACACCGGGGAGCTGTTTTTT | many | TRBV5-4 | TRBD1 | TRBJ2-2 | 16
CASSGRDSYNSPLHF | TGTGCCAGCAGCGGAAGGGACAGCTATAATTCACCCCTCCACTTT | NA | TRBV7-6 | TRBD1 | TRBJ1-6 | 15
CASSLLQSYNEQFF | TGTGCCAGCAGTTTACTGCAGTCCTACAATGAGCAGTTCTTC | once | TRBV27 | NA | TRBJ2-1 | 14
CSARDDGAKGELFF | TGCAGTGCTAGAGATGACGGGGCGAAGGGGGAGCTGTTTTTT | few | TRBV20-1 | NA | TRBJ2-2 | 14
CATSDPDREGRETQYF | TGTGCCACCAGTGACCCGGACAGGGAGGGTCGGGAGACCCAGTACTTC | NA | TRBV24-1 | NA | TRBJ2-5 | 16
CASSKPRTSRSNTGELFF | TGTGCCAGCAGCAAACCTAGGACTAGCAGATCGAACACCGGGGAGCTGTTTTTT | few | TRBV11-2 | TRBD2 | TRBJ2-2 | 18
CASSMEGGPPYNEQFF | TGTGCCAGCAGTATGGAGGGGGGGCCCCCCTACAATGAGCAGTTCTTC | many | TRBV7-9 | NA | TRBJ2-1 | 16
CAGGGAGASTDTQYF | TGTGCCGGGGGAGGAGCGGGGGCCAGCACAGATACGCAGTATTTT | NA | TRBV2 | TRBD2 | TRBJ2-3 | 15
CSVKSSGGYEQYF | TGCAGCGTCAAGAGTTCAGGGGGCTACGAGCAGTACTTC | many | TRBV29-1 | TRBD1 | TRBJ2-7 | 13
CASSEQGLAYEQYF | TGTGCCAGCAGTGAACAGGGGCTCGCCTACGAGCAGTACTTC | few | TRBV25-1 | NA | TRBJ2-7 | 14
CASSPQGSANQPQHF | TGTGCCAGCTCACCCCAGGGTAGCGCTAATCAGCCCCAGCATTTT | NA | TRBV18 | NA | TRBJ1-5 | 15
CASSAGGYTDTQYF | TGTGCCAGCAGTGCCGGGGGATACACAGATACGCAGTATTTT | NA | TRBV2 | NA | TRBJ2-3 | 14